A single sample gave rise to the 21 T cell receptor beta chains below, sequenced in a study of early T cells in non-severe SARS-CoV-2 infection. TCRdb reprocessed the 5' RACE reads with MiXCR, giving one entry per CDR3 protein. The sample gives fewer than 55,000 distinct CDR3 sequences, around 8.4% of which show up once; around 4% is in the top ten. Sequencing input: whole blood. The receptors shown here come from an adult who was a healthcare worker with PCR-confirmed SARS-CoV-2 infection or an uninfected control (not recorded which).

This clonotype has a count of ten or more. The chain uses TRBV18 and TRBJ2-5; D is uncertain. In germline, CDR1 is KGHSH, CDR2 LQKENI. The CDR3 has 14 residues. Trimming stripped 2 bases from V and 4 bases from J, with 11 bases between. Here the CDR3 reads CASSPSTSGETQYF. CDR3 nucleotides: TGTGCCAGCTCACCAAGTACTTCCGGAGAGACCCAGTACTTC.

The rearrangement uses TRBV27 and TRBJ1-5; tentative D call: TRBD1 (5 bases). The CDR3 is made up of 14 amino acids. V lost 2 bases and J lost 5, with 10 bases in between. Germline assignment: CDR1 MNHEY and CDR2 SMNVEV (reference sequence). The CDR3, as DNA: TGTGCCAGCAGTTTAGGGGGTAGACATCAGCCCCAGCATTTT. Protein product: CASSLGGRHQPQHF.

This clonotype was seen a handful of times. The rearrangement joins TRBV12-5 to TRBJ2-1; D unresolved. The germline V gene encodes CDR1 LGHNT and CDR2 FRNRAP. The CDR3 length is 13 residues. Trimming took off 6 bases at V and 5 bases at J, with 11 bases between the two ends. CDR3 region: CASGMDEDNEQFF. The CDR3 DNA reads TGTGCTAGTGGGATGGATGAGGACAATGAGCAGTTCTTC.

This clonotype was counted only a few times. The chain is built from TRBV10-1 and TRBJ2-7, with D possibly matching TRBD1 (6 bases). V dropped 9 bases and J dropped 0 bases, with 9 bases sitting between them. CDR1 is WNHNN, CDR2 SYGVQD, per germline (reference sequence). The CDR3 is 12 residues long. The CDR3 coding sequence is TGCGCCAGTGGACAGAGCTCCTACGAGCAGTACTTC. Its protein product is CASGQSSYEQYF.

This clonotype was seen a handful of times. The V call is TRBV5-8, the J call TRBJ2-3; D gene ambiguous. CDR3 size: 14 residues. The germline CDR1 and CDR2 sequences are SGHTS and YDEGEE. V lost 0 bases and J 0 bases, leaving 5 bases between the germline ends. The CDR3 loop is CASSLERSTDTQYF. The CDR3 DNA reads TGTGCCAGCAGCTTGGAACGCAGCACAGATACGCAGTATTTT.

This clonotype was seen at least ten times. This chain joins TRBV7-2 and TRBJ2-3, with D perhaps TRBD2 (5 bases). In germline, CDR1 is SGHTA, CDR2 FQGNSA. The CDR3 has 15 amino acids. Between the trimmed V and J ends, which lost 5 bases and 0 bases, there was a span of 12 bases. CDR3 loop: CASSQRVSSTDTQYF. As DNA, the CDR3 is TGTGCCAGCAGCCAGAGGGTCTCTAGCACAGATACGCAGTATTTT. Based on the CDR3 plus reference TRBV7-2 and TRBJ2-3, the full variable domain is GAGVSQSPSNKVTEKGKDVELRCDPISGHTALYWYRQSLGQGLEFLIYFQGNSAPDKSGLPSDRFSAERTGGSVSTLTIQRTQQEDSAVYLCASSQRVSSTDTQYFGPGTRLTVL.

This clonotype was recorded many times. The chain joins TRBV19 to TRBJ1-6; TRBD1 agrees at 7 bases. With V trimmed by 7 bases and J by 9 bases, 12 bases remained unmatched. The CDR3 has 15 residues. Germline loops: CDR1 LNHDA, CDR2 SQIVND (reference sequence). The CDR3 here is CASTLDRAGSSPLHF. CDR3 nucleotides: TGTGCCAGTACCCTCGACAGGGCTGGTAGTTCACCCCTCCACTTT.

This clonotype was found many times. V is TRBV12-3 or TRBV12-4 and J is TRBJ1-2, with D tentatively TRBD1 (5 bases). The CDR3 covers 12 residues. Trimming removed 5 bases at V and 6 bases at J, with 10 bases between. The CDR3 coding sequence is TGTGCCAGCAGTCCCCAGGGAGATGGCTACACCTTC. Protein sequence: CASSPQGDGYTF.

The table lists this clonotype with many counts. J is TRBJ2-1 and V is TRBV2; D unresolved. CDR3 length: 12 residues. Trimming left V 6 bases short and J 4 bases short, with 7 bases between. From germline, CDR1 is SNHLY and CDR2 FYNNEI. CDR3 nucleotide sequence: TGTGCCAGCAGGATTTCTTACAATGAGCAGTTCTTC. It encodes CASRISYNEQFF.

This clonotype was counted ten times or more. The chain combines TRBV24-1 with TRBJ2-1; TRBD1 is a possible D gene (5 bases). Germline CDR1 and CDR2: KGHDR and SFDVKD. V was clipped by 3 bases and J by 5 bases, with 19 bases between them. The CDR3 sequence is 17 residues long. The CDR3 loop reads CATSDLPSTGAHNEQFF. CDR3 nucleotide sequence: TGTGCCACCAGTGATCTGCCTTCTACTGGGGCCCACAATGAGCAGTTCTTC.

This clonotype was found many times. The chain couples TRBV5-1 to TRBJ1-2; D call uncertain. The CDR3 sequence is 16 residues long. Trimming left V 4 bases short and J 1 base short, with 17 bases between. CDR1 is SGHRS and CDR2 is YFSETQ in the germline V gene. The CDR3 protein is CASSPPPEGINYGYTF. In DNA form, the CDR3 reads TGCGCCAGCAGCCCTCCCCCGGAGGGAATTAACTATGGCTACACCTTC. Variable domain in full (rest from reference TRBV5-1 and TRBJ1-2): KAGVTQTPRYLIKTRGQQVTLSCSPISGHRSVSWYQQTPGQGLQFLFEYFSETQRNKGNFPGRFSGRQFSNSRSEMNVSTLELGDSALYLCASSPPPEGINYGYTFGSGTRLTVV.

The count of this clonotype is one. V is TRBV3-1 and J is TRBJ2-3; a weak D match, TRBD1 (5 bases). This CDR3 is 15 amino acids long. Trimming stripped 4 bases from V and 0 bases from J, with 11 bases between. Germline CDR1 LGHDT, CDR2 YNNKEL (reference sequence). CDR3 loop: CASSPGGASTDTQYF. DNA of the CDR3: TGTGCCAGCAGCCCAGGTGGGGCTAGCACAGATACGCAGTATTTT.

The table lists this clonotype with many counts. The chain links TRBV7-9 to TRBJ2-4, with D possibly TRBD2 on 5 matching bases. This CDR3 is built from 15 residues. From germline, CDR1 is SEHNR and CDR2 FQNEAQ (reference sequence). V was trimmed by 4 bases and J by 6 bases, leaving 16 bases between them. CDR3 region: CASSSDLDRGNIQYF. In DNA, the CDR3 is TGTGCCAGCAGCTCAGACCTCGACCGGGGAAACATTCAGTACTTC. Combining the CDR3 with reference TRBV7-9 and TRBJ2-4 gives the whole variable domain DTGVSQNPRHKITKRGQNVTFRCDPISEHNRLYWYRQTLGQGPEFLTYFQNEAQLEKSRLLSDRFSAERPKGSFSTLEIQRTEQGDSAMYLCASSSDLDRGNIQYFGAGTRLSVL.

The chain links TRBV9 to TRBJ2-1; D tentatively reads TRBD1 or TRBD2 (5 bases each). Germline CDR1 reads SGDLS; CDR2 reads YYNGEE. This CDR3 region has 15 residues. Trimming cost V 0 bases and J 2 bases, with 9 bases left between them. CDR3 sequence: CASSVVWGTYNEQFF. In nucleotides, the CDR3 is TGTGCCAGCAGCGTAGTCTGGGGGACCTACAATGAGCAGTTCTTC.

The sample holds many counts of this clonotype. This CDR3 reads CATSDAGTSSYNEQFF. Here the CDR3 DNA reads TGTGCCACCAGTGATGCCGGGACTAGCTCCTACAATGAGCAGTTCTTC. This chain links TRBV24-1 with TRBJ2-1; 8 nucleotides align to TRBD2. The J segment lost 0 bases and the V segment lost 3 bases, leaving 3 bases of the junction unmatched. Germline assignment: CDR1 KGHDR and CDR2 SFDVKD. The CDR3 consists of 16 residues.

This clonotype has ten or more counts. V gene TRBV5-1 combines with J gene TRBJ2-3; D is possibly TRBD2 (5 bases). The V and J ends lost 0 bases and 1 base respectively, with 12 bases between them. CDR3 length equals 16 residues. CDR1 SGHRS and CDR2 YFSETQ come from the germline V gene. DNA of the CDR3: TGCGCCAGCAGCTTGGACGCTAGCCTGGGCACAGATACGCAGTATTTT. This encodes CASSLDASLGTDTQYF.

This clonotype was seen a handful of times. The chain couples TRBV10-2 to TRBJ2-7; tentatively, D is TRBD1 (5 bases). Trimming cost V 6 bases and J 6 bases, with 21 bases left between them. This CDR3 region has 15 residues. Germline CDR1 and CDR2: WSHSY and SAAADI. CDR3 protein: CASREGVSPVVEQYF. The CDR3 nucleotides read TGCGCCAGCAGGGAAGGGGTCTCCCCCGTAGTCGAGCAGTACTTC.

The sample holds many counts of this clonotype. The genes are TRBV3-1 and TRBJ1-2; no definite D call. There are 15 residues in the CDR3. From germline, CDR1 is LGHDT and CDR2 YNNKEL (reference sequence). Between the trimmed V and J ends, which lost 0 bases and 5 bases, there was a span of 13 bases. The CDR3 sequence is CASSQEPGDRYGYTF. The CDR3 DNA reads as TGTGCCAGCAGCCAAGAACCAGGAGATCGTTATGGCTACACCTTC.

The CDR3 is CSAKGGRVYNEQFF. The CDR3 coding sequence is TGCAGTGCTAAGGGCGGGAGGGTCTACAATGAGCAGTTCTTC. This chain uses TRBV20-1 with TRBJ2-1; 9 nucleotides match TRBD2. J lost 3 bases, V lost 4 bases, and 4 bases had no gene match. This CDR3 has 14 residues. Per germline, CDR1 DFQATT and CDR2 SNEGSKA (reference sequence).

This chain links TRBV10-2 with TRBJ2-7, with D tentatively TRBD1 (6 bases). This CDR3 contains 14 residues. Deletions cut 8 bases from V and 2 bases from J, with 16 bases between. Germline CDR1 and CDR2: WSHSY and SAAADI. CDR3 loop: CASGGTRQTYEQYF. CDR3 bases: TGCGCCAGCGGTGGGACACGGCAGACCTACGAGCAGTACTTC.

This clonotype occurred many times. This chain joins TRBV3-1 and TRBJ2-7, with 7 bases that match TRBD1. Germline CDR1 reads LGHDT; CDR2 reads YNNKEL (reference sequence). The V and J ends lost 4 bases and 5 bases, in that order; junction bases with no gene match: 17. CDR3 length: 17 amino acids. CDR3: CASSRGKTPGGLDEQYF. The CDR3 DNA is TGTGCCAGCAGCCGTGGAAAAACGCCAGGGGGTCTGGACGAGCAGTACTTC.